The clone carrying this T cell receptor beta chain was found a few times. This sample was taken from a study of patients and donors after allogeneic stem cell transplantation. TCRdb re-analysed the RT-PCR reads in MiXCR, keeping a single row per CDR3 protein. There are roughly 940,000 distinct CDR3 sequences in the sample; roughly 18% occur only once, and under 6.5% lies in the top ten. This receptor was identified in a human donor who was either an allogeneic HSCT recipient or a stem cell or donor lymphocyte infusion donor (not recorded which). It is not recorded whose cells these are; they may come from a transplant donor. Sequencing was carried out using blood, either unsorted or a sorted T cell fraction (not recorded which).

DNA of the CDR3: TGCGCCAGCAGCCTAACCCGGGGGGACTACGAGCAGTACTTC. Its protein is CASSLTRGDYEQYF. J is TRBJ2-7 and V is TRBV4-1; 7 bases are shared with TRBD2. The V and J ends lost 4 bases and 3 bases, in that order; junction bases with no gene match: 6. Per the germline V gene, CDR1 is MGHRA and CDR2 is YSYEKL. The CDR3 is 14 amino acids.